This T cell receptor beta chain was sequenced for a study of Ad26.COV2.S vaccination and SARS-CoV-2 variants. On the study more broadly: Ad26.COV2.S was injected intramuscularly once or twice, 56 days apart.

Profiled with immunoSEQ multiplex PCR; TCRdb holds only in-frame clones, not every one. The sample includes some 250,000 clones, approximately 90% of them seen just once. The treatment denotes: about 20 received Ad26.COV2.S at low or high dose, single or two shots; several received placebo; per-sample allocation not given. Sampling occurred on day 63 after the first vaccine or placebo injection. The input for sequencing was peripheral blood, taken in a trial of Ad26.COV2.S vaccine versus placebo. This TCR came from a person aged 18-65 years who received the Ad26.COV2.S COVID-19 vaccine or a placebo.

The CDR3 nucleotides read TGTGCCAGTAGTATAGATCCCGGAGGATCTAACTATGGCTACACCTTC. This encodes CASSIDPGGSNYGYTF. The chain combines TRBV19 with TRBJ1-2; D ambiguous. Germline CDR1 is LNHDA and CDR2 is SQIVND (reference sequence). The CDR3 is 16 residues long. V gave up 0 bases and J gave up 0 bases, with 11 bases separating them. The variable domain in full, with the rest retrieved from reference TRBV19 and TRBJ1-2, is DGGITQSPKYLFRKEGQNVTLSCEQNLNHDAMYWYRQDPGQGLRLIYYSQIVNDFQKGDIAEGYSVSREKKESFPLTVTSAQKNPTAFYLCASSIDPGGSNYGYTFGSGTRLTVV.